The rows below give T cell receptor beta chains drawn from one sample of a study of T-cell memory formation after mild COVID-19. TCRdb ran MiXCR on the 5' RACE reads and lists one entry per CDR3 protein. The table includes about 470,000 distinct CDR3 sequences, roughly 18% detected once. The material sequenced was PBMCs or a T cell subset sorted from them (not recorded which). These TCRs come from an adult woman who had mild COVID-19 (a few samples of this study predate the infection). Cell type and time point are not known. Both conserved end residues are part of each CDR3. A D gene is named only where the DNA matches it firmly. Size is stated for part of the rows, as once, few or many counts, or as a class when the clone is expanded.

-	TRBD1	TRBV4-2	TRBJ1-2	CASSQATGGWSDGYTF	TGTGCCAGCAGCCAAGCTACAGGGGGCTGGTCGGATGGCTACACCTTC
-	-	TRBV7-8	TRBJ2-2	CASTPRPRETGELFF	TGTGCCAGCACCCCCCGACCTCGGGAAACCGGGGAGCTGTTTTTT
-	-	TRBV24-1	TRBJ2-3	CATSEGTDTQYF	TGTGCCACCAGTGAGGGCACAGATACGCAGTATTTT
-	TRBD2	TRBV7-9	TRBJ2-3	CAYRPTSGLGSPDTQYF	TGTGCTTACCGCCCTACCTCGGGACTAGGCAGCCCAGATACGCAGTATTTT
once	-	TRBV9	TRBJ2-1	CASSVTWGAYNEQFF	TGTGCCAGCAGCGTAACCTGGGGGGCTTACAATGAGCAGTTCTTC
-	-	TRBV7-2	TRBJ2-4	CASSLEGRPENIQYF	TGTGCCAGCAGCTTGGAGGGACGGCCAGAAAACATTCAGTACTTC
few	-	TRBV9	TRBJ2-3	CASSVGVAGRGDTQYF	TGTGCCAGCAGCGTAGGAGTTGCGGGGAGAGGAGATACGCAGTATTTT
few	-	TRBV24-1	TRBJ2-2	CATSDIGSLATGELFF	TGTGCCACCAGTGATATTGGCTCCTTGGCTACCGGGGAGCTGTTTTTT
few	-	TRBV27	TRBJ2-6	CASSSPGAGLSPYVNVLTF	TGTGCCAGCAGTTCGCCCGGGGCAGGGCTCTCCCCCTATGTCAACGTCCTGACTTTC
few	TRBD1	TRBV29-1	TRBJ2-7	CSVRTGAGEQYF	TGCAGCGTTCGGACAGGGGCTGGGGAGCAGTACTTC
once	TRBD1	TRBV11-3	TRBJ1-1	CASRESRGPKNTEAFF	TGTGCCAGCAGGGAAAGTAGGGGGCCGAAGAACACTGAAGCTTTCTTT
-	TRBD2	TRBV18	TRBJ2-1	CASSPGPMRGGEQFF	TGTGCCAGCTCACCCGGGCCGATGCGGGGGGGTGAGCAGTTCTTC
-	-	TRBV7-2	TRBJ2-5	CASSLGGGGGETQYF	TGTGCCAGCAGCTTAGGGGGTGGGGGCGGAGAGACCCAGTACTTC
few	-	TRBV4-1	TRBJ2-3	CASSQGGPWGDTQYF	TGCGCCAGCAGCCAAGGCGGGCCTTGGGGAGATACGCAGTATTTT
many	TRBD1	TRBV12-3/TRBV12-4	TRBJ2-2	CASSLRTGGTGELFF	TGTGCCAGCAGTTTAAGGACAGGGGGCACCGGGGAGCTGTTTTTT
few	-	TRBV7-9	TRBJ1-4	CASSLATWDKNEKLFF	TGTGCCAGCAGCTTAGCGACATGGGACAAGAATGAAAAACTGTTTTTT
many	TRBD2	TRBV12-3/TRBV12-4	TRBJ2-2	CASRRTSGRGELFF	TGTGCCAGCAGGAGGACTAGCGGGCGCGGGGAGCTGTTTTTT
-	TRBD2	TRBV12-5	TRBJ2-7	CASGLGAGGNEQYF	TGTGCTAGTGGTTTAGGAGCGGGAGGAAACGAGCAGTACTTC
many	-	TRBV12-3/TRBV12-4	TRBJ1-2	CASSLTGGNYGYTF	TGTGCCAGCAGTCTAACGGGGGGAAACTATGGCTACACCTTC
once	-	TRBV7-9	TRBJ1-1	CASSSDSGTEAFF	TGTGCCAGCAGCTCTGACAGTGGAACTGAAGCTTTCTTT
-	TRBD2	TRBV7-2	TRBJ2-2	CASSLARGSVGELFF	TGTGCCAGCAGCTTAGCGCGCGGGAGTGTCGGGGAGCTGTTTTTT
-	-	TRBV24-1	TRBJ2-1	CATSGGTPGNEQFF	TGTGCCACCAGTGGGGGGACTCCTGGCAATGAGCAGTTCTTC
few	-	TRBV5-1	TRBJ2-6	CASSLTLGANVLTF	TGCGCCAGCAGCTTAACCCTAGGGGCCAACGTCCTGACTTTC
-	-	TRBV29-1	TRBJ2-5	CSVDGRPGIQETQYF	TGCAGCGTTGATGGTCGCCCAGGGATCCAAGAGACCCAGTACTTC
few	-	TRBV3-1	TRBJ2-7	CASSLTVVGYEQYF	TGTGCCAGCAGCCTAACGGTAGTGGGCTACGAGCAGTACTTC
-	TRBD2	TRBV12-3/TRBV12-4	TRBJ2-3	CASSRHRLAGGSTDTQYF	TGTGCCAGCAGTCGCCATCGTTTAGCGGGAGGGAGCACAGATACGCAGTATTTT
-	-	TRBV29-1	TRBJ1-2	CSVAYNDGYTF	TGCAGCGTTGCTTACAACGATGGCTACACCTTC
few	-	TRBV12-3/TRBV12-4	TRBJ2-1	CASRPYTNEQFF	TGTGCCAGCAGACCCTACACGAATGAGCAGTTCTTC
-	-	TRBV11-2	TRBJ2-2	CASSLVAPNTGELFF	TGTGCCAGCAGCTTAGTGGCACCTAACACCGGGGAGCTGTTTTTT